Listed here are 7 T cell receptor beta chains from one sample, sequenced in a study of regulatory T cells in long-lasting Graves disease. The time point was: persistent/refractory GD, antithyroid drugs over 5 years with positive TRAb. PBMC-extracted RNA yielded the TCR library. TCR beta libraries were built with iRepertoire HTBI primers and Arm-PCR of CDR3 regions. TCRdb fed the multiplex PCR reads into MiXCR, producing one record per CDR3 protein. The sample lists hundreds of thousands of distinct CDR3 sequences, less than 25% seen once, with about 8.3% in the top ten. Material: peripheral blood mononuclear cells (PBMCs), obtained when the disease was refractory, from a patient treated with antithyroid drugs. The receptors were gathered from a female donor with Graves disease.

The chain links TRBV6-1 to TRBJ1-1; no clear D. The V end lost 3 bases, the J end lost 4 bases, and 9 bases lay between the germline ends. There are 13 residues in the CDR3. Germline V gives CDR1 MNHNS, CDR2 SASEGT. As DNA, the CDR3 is TGTGCCAGCAGTGAGGTCGTGGGCACTGAAGCTTTCTTT. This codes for CASSEVVGTEAFF.

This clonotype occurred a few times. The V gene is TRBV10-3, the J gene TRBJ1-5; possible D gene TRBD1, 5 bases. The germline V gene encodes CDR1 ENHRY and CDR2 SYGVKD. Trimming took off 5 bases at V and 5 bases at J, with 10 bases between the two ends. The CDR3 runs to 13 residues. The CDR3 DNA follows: TGTGCCATCAGTCCAGACAGTTATCAGCCCCAGCATTTT. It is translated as CAISPDSYQPQHF.

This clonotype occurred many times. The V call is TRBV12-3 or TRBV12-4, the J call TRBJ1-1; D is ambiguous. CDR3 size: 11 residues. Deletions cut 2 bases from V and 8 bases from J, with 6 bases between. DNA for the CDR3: TGTGCCAGCAGTTTAATGACGGAAGCTTTCTTT. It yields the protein CASSLMTEAFF.

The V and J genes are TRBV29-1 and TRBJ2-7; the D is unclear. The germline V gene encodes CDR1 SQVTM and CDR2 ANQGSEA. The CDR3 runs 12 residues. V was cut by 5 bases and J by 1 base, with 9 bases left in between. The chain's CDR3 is CSVLVVSYEQYF. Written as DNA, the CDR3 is TGCAGCGTTTTGGTAGTTTCCTACGAGCAGTACTTC.

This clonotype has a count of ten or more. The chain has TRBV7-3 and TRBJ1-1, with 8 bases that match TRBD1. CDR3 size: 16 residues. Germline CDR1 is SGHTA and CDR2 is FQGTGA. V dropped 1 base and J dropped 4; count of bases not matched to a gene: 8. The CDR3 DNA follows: TGTGCCAGCAGCTTAAAACACCCAGGGGGCGCCACTGAAGCTTTCTTT. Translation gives CASSLKHPGGATEAFF.

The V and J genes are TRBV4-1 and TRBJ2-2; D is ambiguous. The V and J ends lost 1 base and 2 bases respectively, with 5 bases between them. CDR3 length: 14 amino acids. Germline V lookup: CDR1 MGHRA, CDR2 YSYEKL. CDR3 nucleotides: TGCGCCAGCAGCCAAGTGGGAAACACCGGGGAGCTGTTTTTT. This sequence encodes CASSQVGNTGELFF.

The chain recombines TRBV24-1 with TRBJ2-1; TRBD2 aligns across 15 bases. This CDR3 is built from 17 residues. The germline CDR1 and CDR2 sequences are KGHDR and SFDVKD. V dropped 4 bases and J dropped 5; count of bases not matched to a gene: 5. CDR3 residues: CATSESGLAGGHNEQFF. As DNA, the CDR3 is TGTGCCACCAGTGAATCAGGACTAGCGGGAGGGCACAATGAGCAGTTCTTC.